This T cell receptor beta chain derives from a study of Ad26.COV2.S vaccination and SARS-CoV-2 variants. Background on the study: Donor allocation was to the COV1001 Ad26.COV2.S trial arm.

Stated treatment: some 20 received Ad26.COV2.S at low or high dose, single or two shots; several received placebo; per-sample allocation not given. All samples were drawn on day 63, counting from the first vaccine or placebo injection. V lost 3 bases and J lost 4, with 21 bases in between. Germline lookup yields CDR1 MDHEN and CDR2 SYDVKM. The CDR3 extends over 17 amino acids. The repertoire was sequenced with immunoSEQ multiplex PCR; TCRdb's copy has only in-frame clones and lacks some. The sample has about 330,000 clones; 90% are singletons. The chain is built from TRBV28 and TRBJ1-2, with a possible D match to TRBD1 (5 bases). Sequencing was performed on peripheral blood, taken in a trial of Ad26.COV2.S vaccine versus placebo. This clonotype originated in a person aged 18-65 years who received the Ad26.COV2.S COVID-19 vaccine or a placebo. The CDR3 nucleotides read TGTGCCAGCAGTTTTTCCCTTTCTGGGGGACCAAGCTATGGCTACACCTTC. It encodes CASSFSLSGGPSYGYTF.